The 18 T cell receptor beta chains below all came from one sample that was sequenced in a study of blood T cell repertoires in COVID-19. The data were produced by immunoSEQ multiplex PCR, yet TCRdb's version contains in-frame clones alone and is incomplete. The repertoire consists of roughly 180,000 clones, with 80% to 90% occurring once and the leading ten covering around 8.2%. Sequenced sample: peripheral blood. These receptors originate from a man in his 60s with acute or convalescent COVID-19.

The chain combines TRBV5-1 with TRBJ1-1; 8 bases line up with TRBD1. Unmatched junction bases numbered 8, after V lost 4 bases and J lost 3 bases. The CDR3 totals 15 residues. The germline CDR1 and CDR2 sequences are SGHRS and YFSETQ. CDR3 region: CASSLTGGRDTEAFF. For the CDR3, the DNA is TGCGCCAGCAGCCTAACAGGGGGTAGGGACACTGAAGCTTTCTTT.

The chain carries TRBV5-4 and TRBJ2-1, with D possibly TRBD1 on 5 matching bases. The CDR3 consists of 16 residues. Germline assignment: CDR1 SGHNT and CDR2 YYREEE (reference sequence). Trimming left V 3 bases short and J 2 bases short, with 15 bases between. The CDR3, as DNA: TGTGCCAGCAGCTGGGGCCGCACTCTAGCCTACAATGAGCAGTTCTTC. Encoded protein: CASSWGRTLAYNEQFF.

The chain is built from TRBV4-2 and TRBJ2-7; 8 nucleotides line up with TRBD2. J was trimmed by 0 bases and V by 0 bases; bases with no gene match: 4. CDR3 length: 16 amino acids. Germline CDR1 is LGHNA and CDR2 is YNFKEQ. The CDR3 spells CASSQEGSGSSYEQYF. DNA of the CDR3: TGTGCCAGCAGCCAAGAGGGAAGCGGGAGCTCCTACGAGCAGTACTTC.

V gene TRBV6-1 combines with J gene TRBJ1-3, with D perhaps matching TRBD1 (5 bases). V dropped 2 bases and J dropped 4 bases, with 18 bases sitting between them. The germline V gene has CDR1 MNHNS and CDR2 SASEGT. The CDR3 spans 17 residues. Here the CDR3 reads CASSENWQGFFGNTIYF. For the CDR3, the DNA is TGTGCCAGCAGTGAAAATTGGCAGGGTTTTTTCGGAAACACCATATATTTT.

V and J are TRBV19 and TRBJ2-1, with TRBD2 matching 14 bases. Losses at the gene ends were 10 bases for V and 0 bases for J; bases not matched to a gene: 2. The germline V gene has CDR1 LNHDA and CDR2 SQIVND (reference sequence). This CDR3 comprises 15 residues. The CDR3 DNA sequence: TGTGCCACCGGACTAGCGGGGGGCTCCTACAATGAGCAGTTCTTC. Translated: CATGLAGGSYNEQFF.

The CDR3 here is CASSFRVTEAFF. The CDR3 nucleotides are TGTGCCAGCTCGTTCAGGGTTACTGAAGCTTTCTTT. The chain links TRBV18 to TRBJ1-1, with TRBD1 as a possible D gene (5 bases). The CDR3 contains 12 residues. The germline V gene encodes CDR1 KGHSH and CDR2 LQKENI. Trimming took 6 bases from V and 5 from J, leaving 10 bases between them.

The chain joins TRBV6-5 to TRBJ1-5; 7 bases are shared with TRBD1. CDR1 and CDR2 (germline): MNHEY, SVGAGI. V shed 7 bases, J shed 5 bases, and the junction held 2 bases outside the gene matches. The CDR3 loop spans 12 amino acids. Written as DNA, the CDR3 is TGTGCCAGCACCACAGGGGATCAGCCCCAGCATTTT. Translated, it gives CASTTGDQPQHF.

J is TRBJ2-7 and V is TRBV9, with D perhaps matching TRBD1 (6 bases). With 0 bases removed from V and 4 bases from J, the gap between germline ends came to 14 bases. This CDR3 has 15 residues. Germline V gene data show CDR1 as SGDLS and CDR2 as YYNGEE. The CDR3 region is CASSVGARGPYEQYF. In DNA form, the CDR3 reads TGTGCCAGCAGCGTAGGAGCCAGGGGACCGTACGAGCAGTACTTC.

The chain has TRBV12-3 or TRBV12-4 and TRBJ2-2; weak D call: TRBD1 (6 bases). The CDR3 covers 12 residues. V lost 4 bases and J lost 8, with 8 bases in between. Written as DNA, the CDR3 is TGTGCCAGCAGTTCCAGGGGAGGGGAGCTGTTTTTT. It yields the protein CASSSRGGELFF.

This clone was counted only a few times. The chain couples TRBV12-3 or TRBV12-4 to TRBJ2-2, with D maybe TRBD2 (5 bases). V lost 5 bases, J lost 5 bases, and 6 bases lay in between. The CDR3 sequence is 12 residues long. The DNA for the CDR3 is TGTGCCAGCAGTCGAGGGACCGGGGAGCTGTTTTTT. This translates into CASSRGTGELFF.

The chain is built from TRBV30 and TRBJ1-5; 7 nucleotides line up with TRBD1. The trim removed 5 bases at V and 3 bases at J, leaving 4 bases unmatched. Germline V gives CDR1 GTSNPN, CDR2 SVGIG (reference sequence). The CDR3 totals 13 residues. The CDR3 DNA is TGTGCCTGGGGGGACAGCCCCAATCAGCCCCAGCATTTT. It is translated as CAWGDSPNQPQHF.

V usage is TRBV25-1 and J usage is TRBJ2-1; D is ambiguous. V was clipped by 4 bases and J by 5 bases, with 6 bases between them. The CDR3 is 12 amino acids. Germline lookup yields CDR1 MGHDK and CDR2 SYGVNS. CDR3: CASSALNNEQFF. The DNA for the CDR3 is TGTGCCAGCAGTGCGCTAAACAATGAGCAGTTCTTC. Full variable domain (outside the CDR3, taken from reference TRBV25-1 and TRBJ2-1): EADIYQTPRYLVIGTGKKITLECSQTMGHDKMYWYQQDPGMELHLIHYSYGVNSTEKGDLSSESTVSRIRTEHFPLTLESARPSHTSQYLCASSALNNEQFFGPGTRLTVL.

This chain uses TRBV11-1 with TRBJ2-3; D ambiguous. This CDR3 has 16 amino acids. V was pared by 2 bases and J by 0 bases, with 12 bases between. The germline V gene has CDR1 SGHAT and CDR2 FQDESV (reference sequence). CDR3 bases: TGTGCCAGCAGCTTATGGTCAGGATATAGCACAGATACGCAGTATTTT. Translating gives CASSLWSGYSTDTQYF.

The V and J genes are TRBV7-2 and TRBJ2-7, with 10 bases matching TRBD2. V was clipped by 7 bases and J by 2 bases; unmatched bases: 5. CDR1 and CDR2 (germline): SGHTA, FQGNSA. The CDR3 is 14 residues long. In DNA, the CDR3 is TGTGCCAGCAACTCCGGGACTAGCGCCTACGAGCAGTACTTC. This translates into CASNSGTSAYEQYF.

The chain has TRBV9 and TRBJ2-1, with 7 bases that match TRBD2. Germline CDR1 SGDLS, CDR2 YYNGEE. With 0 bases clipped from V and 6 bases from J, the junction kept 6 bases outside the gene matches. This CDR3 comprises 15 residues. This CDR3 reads CASSVGAGAGNEQFF. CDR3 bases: TGTGCCAGCAGCGTAGGGGCGGGAGCGGGCAATGAGCAGTTCTTC.

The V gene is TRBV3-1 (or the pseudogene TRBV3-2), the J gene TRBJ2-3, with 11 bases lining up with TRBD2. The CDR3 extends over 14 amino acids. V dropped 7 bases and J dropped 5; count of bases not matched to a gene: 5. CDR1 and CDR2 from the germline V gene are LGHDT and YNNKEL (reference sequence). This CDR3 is CASTDGTSGDTQYF. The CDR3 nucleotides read TGTGCCAGCACCGACGGGACTAGCGGAGATACGCAGTATTTT.

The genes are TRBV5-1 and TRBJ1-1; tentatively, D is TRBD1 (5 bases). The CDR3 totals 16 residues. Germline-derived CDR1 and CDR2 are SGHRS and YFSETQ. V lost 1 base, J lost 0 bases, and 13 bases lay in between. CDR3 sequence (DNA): TGCGCCAGCAGCTTGAGGCCCGACAGACTGAACACTGAAGCTTTCTTT. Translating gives CASSLRPDRLNTEAFF.

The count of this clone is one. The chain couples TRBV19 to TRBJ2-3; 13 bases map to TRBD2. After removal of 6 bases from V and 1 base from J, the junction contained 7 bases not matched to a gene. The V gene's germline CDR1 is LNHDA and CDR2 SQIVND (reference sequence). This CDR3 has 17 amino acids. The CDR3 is CASSLWTSGSGTDTQYF. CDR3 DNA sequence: TGTGCCAGTAGCCTCTGGACTAGCGGGAGTGGCACAGATACGCAGTATTTT.